The rows below give T cell receptor beta chains drawn from one sample of a study of metastatic and nonmetastatic thyroid tumors. MiXCR reprocessed the PCR reads for TCRdb. The sample lists 39,000 or so clones, approximately 51% occurring once. The source material was tumor tissue. The receptors originated from a male donor with papillary thyroid cancer or a benign thyroid nodule (not recorded which). Some clones in this sample may be carry-over from other donors' samples. Both conserved end residues are part of each CDR3. A D gene is named only where the DNA matches it firmly. For some rows the clone size is stated as once, few or many, or as a class when expanded; others skip it.

cdr3_length,clone_size,d_call,v_call,j_call,cdr3_aa,cdr3_nt
13,few,TRBD1,TRBV28,TRBJ2-7,CASSPGTGGEQYF,TGTGCCAGCAGTCCCGGGACAGGGGGTGAGCAGTACTTC
14,.,.,TRBV6-2/TRBV6-3,TRBJ1-2,CASSYGPVNYGYTF,TGTGCCAGCAGTTACGGCCCGGTTAACTATGGCTACACCTTC
15,few,TRBD1,TRBV11-2,TRBJ1-2,CASSLEGASNYGYTF,TGTGCCAGCAGCTTGGAGGGGGCCTCTAACTATGGCTACACCTTC
12,few,TRBD1,TRBV6-1,TRBJ1-2,CASTGVGYGYTF,TGTGCCAGTACAGGGGTCGGCTATGGCTACACCTTC
12,once,TRBD2,TRBV30,TRBJ2-7,CAWNAGGYEQYF,TGTGCCTGGAATGCGGGAGGGTACGAGCAGTACTTC
15,few,TRBD1,TRBV12-3/TRBV12-4,TRBJ1-2,CASSLGGTVNYGYTF,TGTGCCAGCAGTTTAGGCGGGACAGTCAACTATGGCTACACCTTC
16,few,.,TRBV6-1,TRBJ2-3,CASSELPAGRADTQYF,TGTGCCAGCAGTGAACTCCCGGCGGGGCGGGCAGATACGCAGTATTTT
18,.,TRBD2,TRBV6-6,TRBJ2-2,CASSYRTLAGGVTGELFF,TGTGCCAGCAGTTACAGGACTCTAGCGGGAGGCGTCACCGGGGAGCTGTTTTTT
11,few,.,TRBV7-8,TRBJ2-7,CASSLEHEQYF,TGTGCCAGCAGCTTAGAACACGAGCAGTACTTC
15,.,TRBD1,TRBV5-6,TRBJ2-2,CASSLGQGVTGELFF,TGTGCCAGCAGCCTCGGACAGGGGGTGACCGGGGAGCTGTTTTTT
14,.,TRBD1,TRBV20-1,TRBJ2-5,CSARDGTVSETQYF,TGCAGTGCTAGAGATGGGACAGTATCGGAGACCCAGTACTTC
16,.,.,TRBV12-3/TRBV12-4,TRBJ2-4,CASSPTLDRTKNIQYF,TGTGCCAGCAGTCCCACCCTGGACAGAACCAAAAACATTCAGTACTTC